One sample yielded the 9 T cell receptor beta chains listed below, sequenced in a study of cytomegalovirus exposure and HLA in healthy donors. Vbeta (60) and Jbeta (13) primers were used in the PCR. Data came from immunoSEQ multiplex PCR; TCRdb stores just in-frame clones and leaves some out. The sample holds about 67,000 clones, roughly 65% seen once. Sequenced material: PBMCs. The source is a woman aged 25 to 45 in good health and CMV-seronegative.

Only one count was recorded for this clone. The chain uses TRBV28 and TRBJ2-2, with unresolved D. CDR1 MDHEN and CDR2 SYDVKM come from the germline V gene. The CDR3 sequence is 12 residues long. Trimming stripped 7 bases from V and 2 bases from J, with 5 bases between. In DNA, the CDR3 is TGTGCCAGCACGGGTAACACCGGGGAGCTGTTTTTT. Protein sequence: CASTGNTGELFF.

The V gene is TRBV28, the J gene TRBJ2-7; TRBD2 might be the D (6 bases). The V and J ends lost 2 bases and 5 bases respectively, with 10 bases between them. The CDR3 is made up of 13 amino acids. Looked up from germline, CDR1 is MDHEN and CDR2 is SYDVKM. CDR3 sequence reads: CASSLAGRNEQYF. The CDR3 DNA reads as TGTGCCAGCAGTTTAGCGGGGCGTAACGAGCAGTACTTC.

V usage is TRBV5-4 and J usage is TRBJ2-5; 9 nucleotides agree with TRBD1. The CDR3 spans 14 residues. In germline, CDR1 is SGHNT, CDR2 YYREEE (reference sequence). J lost 6 bases, V lost 1 base, and 4 bases had no gene match. The CDR3 DNA follows: TGTGCCAGCAGCTTGCCGGGACAGGGAAAGACCCAGTACTTC. Its translation: CASSLPGQGKTQYF. The full variable domain, in which reference TRBV5-4 and TRBJ2-5 provide the parts outside the CDR3, is ETGVTQSPTHLIKTRGQQVTLRCSSQSGHNTVSWYQQALGQGPQFIFQYYREEENGRGNFPPRFSGLQFPNYSSELNVNALELDDSALYLCASSLPGQGKTQYFGPGTRLLVL.

The genes are TRBV27 and TRBJ2-7; 14 positions match TRBD2. CDR1 is MNHEY, CDR2 SMNVEV, per germline (reference sequence). This CDR3 comprises 16 residues. Trimming removed 5 bases from V and 0 bases from J; junction bases left unmatched: 3. In DNA, the CDR3 is TGTGCCAGCAGTCCGGGACTAGCGGGGGCCTCCTACGAGCAGTACTTC. Translation: CASSPGLAGASYEQYF.

The rearrangement joins TRBV6-6 to TRBJ2-5; possible D gene TRBD2, 6 bases. The CDR3 runs to 16 residues. Trimming took 2 bases from V and 4 from J, leaving 17 bases between them. CDR1 and CDR2 from the germline V gene are MNHNY and SVGAGI (reference sequence). The CDR3, as DNA: TGTGCCAGCAGTTACGGGACTCACAACCCAGGAGAGACCCAGTACTTC. Amino acid sequence: CASSYGTHNPGETQYF.

This rearrangement joins TRBV6-5 to TRBJ1-1; D may be TRBD1 (5 bases). The V end was cut by 4 bases, the J end by 7 bases, with 10 bases between. The CDR3 sequence is 12 residues long. Per germline, CDR1 MNHEY and CDR2 SVGAGI. CDR3 DNA sequence: TGTGCCAGCAGTTGGACCACAGGTGAAGCTTTCTTT. Its protein product is CASSWTTGEAFF.

This clone was observed a single time. The V call is TRBV19, the J call TRBJ2-3, with a weak D call TRBD2 (5 bases). Germline CDR1 and CDR2: LNHDA and SQIVND (reference sequence). The CDR3 contains 15 residues. Trimming stripped 5 bases from V and 1 base from J, with 13 bases between. CDR3 nucleotides: TGTGCCAGTAGTGGCAGCCGGGGTCGCACAGATACGCAGTATTTT. This encodes CASSGSRGRTDTQYF.

The chain joins TRBV14 to TRBJ1-2; D unresolved. Germline V gene lookup returns CDR1 SGHDN and CDR2 FVKESK. This CDR3 has 14 amino acids. The V and J ends lost 0 bases and 7 bases respectively, with 12 bases between them. The CDR3 nucleotides read TGTGCCAGCAGCCAAGAGGCACAGCCGCCTGGCTACACCTTC. Protein: CASSQEAQPPGYTF.

The chain recombines TRBV5-1 with TRBJ2-3; 12 bases fit TRBD2. Germline loops: CDR1 SGHRS, CDR2 YFSETQ. Trimming at V came to 0 bases and at J to 4 bases, leaving 6 bases not matched to a gene. The CDR3 spans 17 residues. The CDR3 loop is CASSLVLAGGRADTQYF. The CDR3 DNA follows: TGCGCCAGCAGCTTGGTTCTAGCGGGGGGGCGGGCAGATACGCAGTATTTT.